This T cell receptor (beta chain) emerged from a study of blood T cell repertoires in COVID-19. This CDR3 has 16 amino acids. Germline-derived CDR1 and CDR2 are KGHSH and LQKENI. Trimming shortened V by 6 bases and J by 3 bases, and 21 bases separated the two germline ends. Seattle cases were enrolled at active infection and followed longitudinally. Per the original methods: Estimates of nucleated cell counts were drawn from the amplification of reference gene primers. Sequenced by immunoSEQ multiplex PCR; TCRdb stores in-frame clones only, minus some. V, J and clone size reflect that table, while D and trimming were determined from the DNA. The repertoire consists of some 450,000 clones, with roughly 89% occurring once and the leading ten covering around 0.92%.

This chain connects TRBV18 to TRBJ2-7, with D possibly matching TRBD2 (6 bases). The sequencing sample was made of peripheral blood. This sequence originates from a man younger than 30 with COVID-19, enrolled during active disease. CDR3 DNA sequence: TGTGCCAGCTCCCGGGGGTCCGGACCGACGAACTACGAGCAGTACTTC. It specifies CASSRGSGPTNYEQYF.